The clone carrying this T cell receptor (beta chain) was counted once. The entry originates in a study of CD8 T cells in Susac syndrome. TCR beta was sequenced from blood CD8+ and CD4+ T cells. Negative isolation yielded CD4+ and CD8+ T cells, and FACS enriched TEMRA cells. CDR3 length: 14 residues. CDR1 and CDR2 from the germline V gene are SNHLY and FYNNEI. Trimming removed 5 bases from V and 6 bases from J; junction bases left unmatched: 8. The RNA, about 0.45 to 1 ug, was put through reverse transcription using random hexamers. One entry per CDR3 protein, called by TCRdb with MiXCR from the immunoSEQ multiplex PCR reads. The sample gives over 100,000 distinct CDR3 sequences, roughly 95% of which show up once; more than 0.12% is in the top ten.

The receptor comes from a human donor with Susac syndrome. The rearrangement joins TRBV2 to TRBJ2-5; the match to TRBD2 covers 8 bases. Sequenced input: CD4+ T cells from PBMCs. The CDR3 DNA sequence: TGTGCCAGCAGTCCACGGACTAGCTCGCAGACCCAGTACTTC. Amino acids: CASSPRTSSQTQYF.